This TCR beta chain appears in the sequencing data of a study of OX40 agonist ivuxolimab in advanced cancers. As for the study more broadly: The costimulatory receptor OX40 (CD134) was targeted by ivuxolimab, a fully human IgG2 agonistic monoclonal antibody. Intravenous ivuxolimab was administered to patients every 2 weeks at six dose levels: 0.01, 0.1, 0.3, 1.5, 3 and 10 mg/kg. Of the roughly 52 dose-escalation patients, hepatocellular carcinoma was present in 19, melanoma in roughly 15, renal cell carcinoma in 9 and head and neck cancer in 9. The dose-escalation cohort was roughly 80% male with a mean age of around 64 years, ranging from about 20 to 85. Prior anti-PD-1, anti-PD-L1 or anti-CTLA-4 therapy was permitted, and checkpoint inhibitors had been received by approximately 39% of dose-escalation patients. Three dose-escalation patients achieved partial responses, one with hepatocellular carcinoma and two with cutaneous melanoma. The purpose of peripheral TCRbeta sequencing was to test whether ivuxolimab changed TCR sequence diversity and led to clonal T-cell expansion. The paper reports the monotherapy dose-escalation portion (N of about 51 patients) of the phase I ivuxolimab trial. What the study reported, not specific to this receptor: Low levels of normalized T-cell clonal expansion were also seen in some patients who did not respond. Partial responders in the 0.1-3.0 mg/kg groups had among the lowest normalized peripheral clonal expansion, especially among CD8+ T cells. After ivuxolimab, expanded clones were on average more numerous among CD8+ T cells than among CD4+ T cells. The antigen specificity of the clonally expanded peripheral T cells was not determined. Clonal expansion of both CD4+ and CD8+ blood T cells was observed from baseline to week 6 at doses 0.1 to 3.0 mg/kg.

The CDR3 runs 16 residues from the cysteine to the phenylalanine. The CDR3 DNA has 48 bases and is translated from base 1. For sequencing of the TCRbeta CDR3 region, genomic DNA was extracted from the sorted cells. The immunoSEQ Assay was used to sequence the TCRbeta CDR3 regions. TCRdb mirrors the immuneACCESS table, restricted to in-frame sequences. Some clones are absent from its copies; in checked studies, under half trace to an unresolved V gene, and the reason for the others is unknown. This sample has under 80,000 clones in its table, and 85% to 90% of those were observed once. The ten largest make up approximately 0.81% of the sample. About this clone itself: The antigen it binds to is not known. It has no much larger one-base neighbor in the sample; base qualities were not kept.

Patients with autoimmune disease history or receiving systemic immunosuppression were excluded from the trial. Peripheral blood for TCR sequencing was collected from all dose cohorts at baseline, on cycle 4 day 1, and on cycle 7 day 1. The samples were drawn from a first-in-human, open-label, multicenter phase I dose-escalation trial of ivuxolimab. Adults with locally advanced or metastatic melanoma, renal cell, hepatocellular, or head and neck squamous cell carcinoma were enrolled in the trial. Before TCR sequencing, CD4+ T cells and CD8+ T cells were sorted from peripheral blood as separate populations.

The input for sequencing was CD4+ or CD8+ T cells sorted from blood, taken in a trial of the OX40 agonist ivuxolimab. The receptor's source is an adult with an advanced solid tumor such as melanoma, head and neck, liver or kidney cancer. Recombination connected TRBV21-1 to TRBJ1-5. TRBV21-1 is listed as a pseudogene. The CDR3 corresponds to CAFHGDLMVYNQPQHF. The sequence in DNA is TGTGCCTTCCACGGCGATCTCATGGTCTATAATCAGCCCCAGCATTTT.